These 10 T cell receptor beta chains were sequenced from one sample in a study of shared clonotypes between healthy human individuals. TCRdb keeps only in-frame clones here, not all; method: immunoSEQ multiplex PCR. The sample gives 85,000 to 100,000 clones, about 68% of which show up once; 40% to 45% is in the top ten. Sequenced sample: memory CD8+ T cells sorted from blood. Subset: CD45RO+ cells pooled with CCR7-negative TemRA cells. The receptors stem from a man younger than 40 in good health.

This chain connects TRBV7-7 to TRBJ2-3, with D perhaps assigned TRBD1 or TRBD2 (5 bases each). In germline, CDR1 is SSHAT, CDR2 FNYEAQ (reference sequence). There are 15 residues in the CDR3. The V gene lost 5 bases and the J gene lost 2 bases, with 14 bases spanning the gap. The CDR3 loop reads CASSRGLANTDTQYF. The CDR3 bases are TGTGCCAGCAGCCGGGGCCTTGCCAACACAGATACGCAGTATTTT.

The rearrangement links TRBV18 to TRBJ1-2; D gene ambiguous. Germline V lookup: CDR1 KGHSH, CDR2 LQKENI. This CDR3 is 15 amino acids long. The germline V and J ends were trimmed by 3 bases and 1 base, with 12 bases remaining between them. CDR3 in DNA: TGTGCCAGCTCACCCCTTGACAATTTTAACTATGGCTACACCTTC. Encoded protein: CASSPLDNFNYGYTF.

The V and J genes are TRBV29-1 and TRBJ2-1; 8 bases match TRBD2. The CDR3 runs 13 residues. In germline, CDR1 is SQVTM, CDR2 ANQGSEA. The V and J ends lost 4 bases and 8 bases, in that order; junction bases with no gene match: 7. CDR3 nucleotides: TGCAGCGTTGTCAGCGGGAGAATCGATGAGCAGTTCTTC. Protein: CSVVSGRIDEQFF.

The rearrangement joins TRBV2 to TRBJ2-1; no clear D. The germline V and J ends were trimmed by 5 bases and 6 bases, with 8 bases remaining between them. The CDR3 contains 12 residues. The germline CDR1 and CDR2 sequences are SNHLY and FYNNEI. CDR3 coding DNA: TGTGCCAGCAGTCAATCAGGCAATGAGCAGTTCTTC. Protein: CASSQSGNEQFF.

This chain uses TRBV28 with TRBJ2-4; D uncertain. Trimming removed 2 bases from V and 8 bases from J, with 10 bases in between. Germline assignment: CDR1 MDHEN and CDR2 SYDVKM. The CDR3 length is 13 residues. In DNA form, the CDR3 reads TGTGCCAGCAGTTTAATCATGGTGGACATTCAGTACTTC. Protein product: CASSLIMVDIQYF.

The chain joins TRBV13 to TRBJ2-1, with 11 bases aligning to TRBD2. V shed 5 bases and J 6 bases; nucleotides not matched to a gene: 12. The CDR3 covers 17 residues. The germline CDR1 and CDR2 sequences are PRHDT and FYEKMQ (reference sequence). The chain's CDR3 is CASSKMGLAESGNEQFF. The CDR3 DNA follows: TGTGCCAGCAGCAAAATGGGACTAGCGGAGAGCGGCAATGAGCAGTTCTTC.

This clone was seen more than once but under ten times. V is TRBV9 and J is TRBJ2-1; TRBD2 agrees at 8 bases. Looked up from germline, CDR1 is SGDLS and CDR2 is YYNGEE. The CDR3 contains 16 residues. Trimming at V came to 7 bases and at J to 0 bases, leaving 9 bases not matched to a gene. The CDR3 sequence: CASWPGGSSSYNEQFF. For the CDR3, the DNA is TGTGCCAGCTGGCCGGGGGGGTCCAGCTCCTACAATGAGCAGTTCTTC.

This clone was observed a single time. The CDR3 DNA is TGCAGCGCCTCGGGAGATCCTAACACCGGGGAGCTGTTTTTT. This gives the protein CSASGDPNTGELFF. The chain carries TRBV29-1 and TRBJ2-2; a weak D match, TRBD2 (6 bases). The CDR3 length is 14 residues. V lost 7 bases, J lost 2 bases, and 14 bases lay in between. The germline V gene encodes CDR1 SQVTM and CDR2 ANQGSEA.

The chain combines TRBV7-9 with TRBJ2-5; D gene ambiguous. The CDR3 covers 15 residues. CDR1 and CDR2 (germline): SEHNR, FQNEAQ (reference sequence). V dropped 5 bases and J dropped 0 bases, with 13 bases sitting between them. The DNA of the CDR3 is TGTGCCAGCAGCCGAATGACGGCGTACCAAGAGACCCAGTACTTC. It codes for CASSRMTAYQETQYF.

The chain combines TRBV9 with TRBJ2-2, with a tentative D call TRBD2 (5 bases). The CDR3 covers 13 residues. The germline V gene has CDR1 SGDLS and CDR2 YYNGEE. The germline V and J ends were trimmed by 2 bases and 6 bases, with 8 bases remaining between them. The CDR3 protein is CASSVKDSGELFF. CDR3 in DNA: TGTGCCAGCAGCGTCAAGGACTCCGGGGAGCTGTTTTTT.